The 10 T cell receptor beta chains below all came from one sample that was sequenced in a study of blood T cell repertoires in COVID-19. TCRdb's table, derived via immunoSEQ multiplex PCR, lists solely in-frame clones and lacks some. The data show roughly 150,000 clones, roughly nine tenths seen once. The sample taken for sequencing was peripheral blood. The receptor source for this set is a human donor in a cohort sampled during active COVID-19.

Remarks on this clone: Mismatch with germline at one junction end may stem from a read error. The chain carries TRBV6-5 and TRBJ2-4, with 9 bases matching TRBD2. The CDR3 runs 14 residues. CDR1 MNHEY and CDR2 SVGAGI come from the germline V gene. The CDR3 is CASSQGLAQNIQYF. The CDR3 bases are TGTGCCAGCAGTCAGGGACTAGCCCAAAACATTCAGTACTTC.

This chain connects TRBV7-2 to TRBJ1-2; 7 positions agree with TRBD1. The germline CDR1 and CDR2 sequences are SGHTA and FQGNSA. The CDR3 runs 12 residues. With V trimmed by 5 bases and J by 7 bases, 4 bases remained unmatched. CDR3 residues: CASSRDSFGYTF. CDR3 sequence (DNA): TGTGCCAGCAGCAGGGACAGTTTTGGCTACACCTTC.

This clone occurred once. CDR3 sequence reads: CASSPGLAGAYNEQFF. The CDR3 DNA reads TGCGCCAGCAGCCCCGGACTAGCGGGAGCCTACAATGAGCAGTTCTTC. The gene calls are TRBV5-1 and TRBJ2-1; 13 nucleotides line up with TRBD2. The CDR3 spans 16 residues. V trimming: 4 bases; J trimming: 2 bases; junction bases outside the gene matches: 3. Looked up from germline, CDR1 is SGHRS and CDR2 is YFSETQ.

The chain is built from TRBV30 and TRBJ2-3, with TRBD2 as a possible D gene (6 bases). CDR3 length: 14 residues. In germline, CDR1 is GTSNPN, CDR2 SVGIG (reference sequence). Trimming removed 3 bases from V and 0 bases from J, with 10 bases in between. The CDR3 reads CAWSPGLSTDTQYF. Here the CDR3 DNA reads TGTGCCTGGAGCCCGGGACTTAGCACAGATACGCAGTATTTT.

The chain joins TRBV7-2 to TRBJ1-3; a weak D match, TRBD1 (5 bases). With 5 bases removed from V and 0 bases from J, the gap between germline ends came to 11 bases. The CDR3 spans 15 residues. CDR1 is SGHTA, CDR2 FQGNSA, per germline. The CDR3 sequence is CASSEDKSSGNTIYF. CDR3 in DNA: TGTGCCAGCAGCGAGGACAAAAGCTCTGGAAACACCATATATTTT.

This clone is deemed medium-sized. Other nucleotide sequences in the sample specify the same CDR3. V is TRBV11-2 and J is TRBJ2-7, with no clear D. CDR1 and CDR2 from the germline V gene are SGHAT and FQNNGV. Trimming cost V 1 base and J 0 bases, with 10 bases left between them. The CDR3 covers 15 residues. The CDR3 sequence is CASSLAGSSSYEQYF. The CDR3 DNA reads TGTGCCAGCAGCTTAGCTGGGTCTAGCTCCTACGAGCAGTACTTC.

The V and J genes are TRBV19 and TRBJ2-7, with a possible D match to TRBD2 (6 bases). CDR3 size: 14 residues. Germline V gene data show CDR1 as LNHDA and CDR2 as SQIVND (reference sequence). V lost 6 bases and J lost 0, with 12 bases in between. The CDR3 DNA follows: TGTGCCAGTAGAGGTGGTAGCGGCTCCTACGAGCAGTACTTC. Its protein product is CASRGGSGSYEQYF.

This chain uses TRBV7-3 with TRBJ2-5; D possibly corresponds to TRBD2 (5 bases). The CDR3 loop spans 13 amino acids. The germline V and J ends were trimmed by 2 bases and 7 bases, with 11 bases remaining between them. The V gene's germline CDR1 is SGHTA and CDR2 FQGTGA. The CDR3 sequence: CASSLDLGGTQYF. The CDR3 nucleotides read TGTGCCAGCAGCTTAGACCTTGGAGGGACCCAGTACTTC.

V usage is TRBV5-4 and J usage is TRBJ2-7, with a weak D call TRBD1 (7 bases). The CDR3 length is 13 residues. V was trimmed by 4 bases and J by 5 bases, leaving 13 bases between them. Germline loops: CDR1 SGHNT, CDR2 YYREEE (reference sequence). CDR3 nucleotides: TGTGCCAGCAGCCTGACAGGGAGGAACGAGCAGTACTTC. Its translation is CASSLTGRNEQYF.

Here the CDR3 reads CASSTDAGGRTEAFF. In nucleotides, the CDR3 is TGTGCCAGCAGTACCGACGCAGGGGGCAGGACTGAAGCTTTCTTT. The rearrangement joins TRBV28 to TRBJ1-1, with TRBD1 matching 8 bases. This CDR3 is 15 amino acids long. Germline assignment: CDR1 MDHEN and CDR2 SYDVKM. J gave up 5 bases and V 5 bases, and 10 bases lay outside the gene matches.